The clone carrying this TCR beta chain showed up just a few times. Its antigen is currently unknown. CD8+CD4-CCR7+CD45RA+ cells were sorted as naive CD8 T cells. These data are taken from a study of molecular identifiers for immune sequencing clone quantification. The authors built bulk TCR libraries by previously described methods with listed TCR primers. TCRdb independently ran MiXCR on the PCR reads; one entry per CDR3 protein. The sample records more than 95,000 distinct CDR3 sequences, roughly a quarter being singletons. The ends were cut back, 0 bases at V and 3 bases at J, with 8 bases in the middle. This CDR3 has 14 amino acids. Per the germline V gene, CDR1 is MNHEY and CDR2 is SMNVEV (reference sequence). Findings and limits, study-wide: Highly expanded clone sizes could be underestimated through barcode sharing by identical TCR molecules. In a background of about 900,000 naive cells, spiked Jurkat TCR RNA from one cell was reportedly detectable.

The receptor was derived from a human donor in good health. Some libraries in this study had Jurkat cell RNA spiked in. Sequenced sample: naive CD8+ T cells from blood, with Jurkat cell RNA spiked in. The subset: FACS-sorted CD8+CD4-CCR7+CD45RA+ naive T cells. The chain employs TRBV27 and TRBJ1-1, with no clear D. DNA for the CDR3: TGTGCCAGCAGTTTATCCGGGATGGACACTGAAGCTTTCTTT. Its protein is CASSLSGMDTEAFF.